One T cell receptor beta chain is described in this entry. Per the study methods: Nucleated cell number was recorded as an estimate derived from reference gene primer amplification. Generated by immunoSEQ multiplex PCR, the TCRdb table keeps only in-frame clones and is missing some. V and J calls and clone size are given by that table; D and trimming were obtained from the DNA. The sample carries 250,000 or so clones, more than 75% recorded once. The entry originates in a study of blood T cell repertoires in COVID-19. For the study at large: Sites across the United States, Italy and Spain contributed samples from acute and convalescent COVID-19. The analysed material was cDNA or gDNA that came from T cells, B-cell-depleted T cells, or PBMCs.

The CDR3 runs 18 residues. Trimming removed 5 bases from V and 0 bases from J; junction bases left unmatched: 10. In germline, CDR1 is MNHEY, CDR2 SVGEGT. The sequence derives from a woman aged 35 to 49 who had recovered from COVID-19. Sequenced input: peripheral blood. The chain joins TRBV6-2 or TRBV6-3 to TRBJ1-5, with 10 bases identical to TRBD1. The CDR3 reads CASSQTGGIANSNQPQHF. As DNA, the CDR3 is TGTGCCAGCAGTCAGACAGGGGGCATAGCGAATAGCAATCAGCCCCAGCATTTT.